A selection of T cell receptor beta chains follows, all from one sample in a study of beta chain features in type 1 diabetes. TCRdb keeps only in-frame clones here, not all; method: immunoSEQ multiplex PCR. The sample lists 220,000 or so clones, roughly two thirds seen once, with approximately 0.05% in the top ten. The specimen sequenced was naive CD4+ T cells from blood. These receptors all come from a man aged 25-40 years in good health. CDR3s include the opening cysteine and the closing phenylalanine or tryptophan. D genes are given only for firm matches. Not every row has a clone size; where given, it reads once, few, many or a size class.

size	V	J	D	DNA	CDR3
NA	TRBV6-6	TRBJ2-1	NA	TGTGCCAGCAGTAACTCAGGGAATGAGCAGTTCTTC	CASSNSGNEQFF
NA	TRBV30	TRBJ2-5	NA	TGTGGAGGGGGGAAGGAGACCCAGTACTTC	CGGGKETQYF
NA	TRBV10-3	TRBJ2-1	TRBD2	TGTGCCATCGCCCTAGCGGGAGTCGATGAGCAGTTCTTC	CAIALAGVDEQFF
once	TRBV28	TRBJ1-1	NA	TGTGCCAGCAGTCCCTTGGGGACTGAAGCTTTCTTT	CASSPLGTEAFF
few	TRBV30	TRBJ1-2	NA	TGTGCCTGGACACCGGGCGGAGGCTACACCTTC	CAWTPGGGYTF
NA	TRBV29-1	TRBJ2-5	NA	TGCAGCGTTAGGGAGATCGAGACCCAGTACTTC	CSVREIETQYF
NA	TRBV11-2	TRBJ2-7	NA	TGTGCCAGCAGCTTAGATGACAGATCCTACGAGCAGTACTTC	CASSLDDRSYEQYF
NA	TRBV30	TRBJ1-4	NA	TGTGCCTGGAGTGAGTCAGGGGCGGGTGAAAAACTGTTTTTT	CAWSESGAGEKLFF
once	TRBV21-1	TRBJ2-7	NA	TGTGCCAGCAGGGAAAAACAAGAGCAGTACTTC	CASREKQEQYF
few	TRBV29-1	TRBJ2-1	NA	TGCAGCGTTGAAGAACCTCCGGTGGGCTCCAATGAGCAGTTCTTC	CSVEEPPVGSNEQFF
NA	TRBV5-4	TRBJ2-3	NA	TGTGCCAGCAGCCTACAAGGTGGGGCATCCACAGATACGCAGTATTTT	CASSLQGGASTDTQYF
few	TRBV4-1	TRBJ2-3	NA	TGCGCCAGCAGCCAATGGGACATCACAGATACGCAGTATTTT	CASSQWDITDTQYF
NA	TRBV23-1	TRBJ2-3	TRBD1	TGCGCCAGCAGTTCTCAGGGGGCGAGGACAGATACGCAGTATTTT	CASSSQGARTDTQYF
few	TRBV28	TRBJ2-2	NA	TGTGCCAGCAGCCTGGCGGGTATGCCGAACACCGGGGAGCTGTTTTTT	CASSLAGMPNTGELFF
NA	TRBV5-1	TRBJ1-2	NA	TGCGCCAGCAGCTTGGAGGGATCTCGGGATGGCTACACCTTC	CASSLEGSRDGYTF
NA	TRBV30	TRBJ2-7	NA	TGTGCCTGGAGTTTTACTAGAGTAGCGGCCTACGAGCAGTACTTC	CAWSFTRVAAYEQYF
NA	TRBV29-1	TRBJ1-2	TRBD1	TGCAGCGTCCGGGCAGGGGGCGGTTATGGCTACACCTTC	CSVRAGGGYGYTF
NA	TRBV30	TRBJ2-1	NA	TGTGCCTGGAGTTCGCCCCTAAGGATACGGGACAACGCGGGAGAGCAGTTCTTC	CAWSSPLRIRDNAGEQFF
NA	TRBV7-9	TRBJ1-5	NA	TGTGCCAGCAGCTTAGCGCTTCTAGAGCCCCAGCATTTT	CASSLALLEPQHF
NA	TRBV7-9	TRBJ2-1	NA	TGTGCCAGCGGTCAGACTGAGCAGTTCTTC	CASGQTEQFF
NA	TRBV14	TRBJ2-1	NA	TGTGCCAGCAGCCACGGCCTCCCTTACAATGAGCAGTTCTTC	CASSHGLPYNEQFF
NA	TRBV29-1	TRBJ2-7	NA	TGCAGCGGGACTGACGACCTCTACGAGCAGTACTTC	CSGTDDLYEQYF
NA	TRBV25-1	TRBJ2-3	NA	TGTGCCTCCCGGGGGTACACAGATACGCAGTATTTT	CASRGYTDTQYF
NA	TRBV29-1	TRBJ1-2	NA	TGCAGCGTTGTACAGGGAGTTAGCTATGGCTACACCTTC	CSVVQGVSYGYTF
NA	TRBV4-3	TRBJ2-5	NA	TGCGCCAGCAGCCAAGATAGCTCCGTCCAAGAGACCCAGTACTTC	CASSQDSSVQETQYF